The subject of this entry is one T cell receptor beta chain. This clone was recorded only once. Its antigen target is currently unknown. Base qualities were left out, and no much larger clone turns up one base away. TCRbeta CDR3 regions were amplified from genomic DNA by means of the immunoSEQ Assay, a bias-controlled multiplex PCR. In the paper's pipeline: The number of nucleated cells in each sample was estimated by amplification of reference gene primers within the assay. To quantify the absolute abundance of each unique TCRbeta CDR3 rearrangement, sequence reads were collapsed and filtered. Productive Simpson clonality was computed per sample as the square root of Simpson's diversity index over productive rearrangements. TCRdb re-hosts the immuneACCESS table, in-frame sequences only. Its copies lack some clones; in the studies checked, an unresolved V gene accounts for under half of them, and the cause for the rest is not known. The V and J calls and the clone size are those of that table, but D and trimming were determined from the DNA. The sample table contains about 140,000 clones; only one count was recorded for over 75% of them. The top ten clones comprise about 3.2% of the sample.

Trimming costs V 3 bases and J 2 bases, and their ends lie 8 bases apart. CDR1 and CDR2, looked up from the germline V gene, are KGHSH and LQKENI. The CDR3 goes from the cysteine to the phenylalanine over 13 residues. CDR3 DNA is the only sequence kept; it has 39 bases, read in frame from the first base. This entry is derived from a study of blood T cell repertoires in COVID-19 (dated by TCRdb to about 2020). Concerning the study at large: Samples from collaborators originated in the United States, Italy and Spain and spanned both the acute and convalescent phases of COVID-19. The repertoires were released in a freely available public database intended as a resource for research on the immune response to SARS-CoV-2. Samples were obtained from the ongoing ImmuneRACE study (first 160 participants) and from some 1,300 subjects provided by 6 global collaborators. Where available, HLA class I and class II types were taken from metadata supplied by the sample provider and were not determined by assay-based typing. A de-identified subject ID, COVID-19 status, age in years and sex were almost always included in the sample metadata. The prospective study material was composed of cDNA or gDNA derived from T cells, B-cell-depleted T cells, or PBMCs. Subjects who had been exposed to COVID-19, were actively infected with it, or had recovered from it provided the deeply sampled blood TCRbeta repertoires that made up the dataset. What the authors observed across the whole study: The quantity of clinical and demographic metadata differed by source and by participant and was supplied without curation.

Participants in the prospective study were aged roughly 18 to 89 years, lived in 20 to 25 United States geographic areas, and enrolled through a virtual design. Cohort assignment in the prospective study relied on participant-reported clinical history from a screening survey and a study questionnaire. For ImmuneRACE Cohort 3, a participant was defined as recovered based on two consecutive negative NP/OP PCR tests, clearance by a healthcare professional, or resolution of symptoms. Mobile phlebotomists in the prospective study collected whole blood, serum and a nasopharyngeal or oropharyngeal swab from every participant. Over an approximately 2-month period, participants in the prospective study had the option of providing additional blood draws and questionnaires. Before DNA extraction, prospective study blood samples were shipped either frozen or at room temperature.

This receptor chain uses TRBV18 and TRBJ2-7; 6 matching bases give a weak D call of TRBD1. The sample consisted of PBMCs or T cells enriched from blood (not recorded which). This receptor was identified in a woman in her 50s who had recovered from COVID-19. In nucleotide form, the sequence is TGTGCCAGCTCACCGGGACACCCCTACGAGCAGTACTTC. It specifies CASSPGHPYEQYF. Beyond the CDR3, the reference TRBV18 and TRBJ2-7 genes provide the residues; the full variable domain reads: NAGVMQNPRHLVRRRGQEARLRCSPMKGHSHVYWYRQLPEEGLKFMVYLQKENIIDESGMPKERFSAEFPKEGPSILRIQQVVRGDSAAYFCASSPGHPYEQYFGPGTRLTVT.